A selection of T cell receptor beta chains follows, all from one sample in a study of cytomegalovirus exposure and HLA in healthy donors. The protocol was immunoSEQ multiplex PCR, while the TCRdb copy is restricted to in-frame clones and leaves out a portion. The sample lists hundreds of thousands of clones, roughly 80% seen once, with 4.5% to 6% in the top ten. The sequencing input was PBMCs. These receptors all stem from a woman in her late teens or twenties in good health and CMV-seronegative. CDR3s include the opening cysteine and the closing phenylalanine or tryptophan. Clone size appears in some rows only: once, few, many, or a class for an expanded clone.

clone_size j_call v_call cdr3_aa
- TRBJ1-4 TRBV18 CASSPLETNEKLFF
- TRBJ1-1 TRBV5-4 CASSLGGKVEAFF
- TRBJ1-3 TRBV27 CASSSGQGNTIYF
- TRBJ2-7 TRBV11-2 CASSLDRGLTYEQYF
- TRBJ1-4 TRBV9 CASSVGPNEKLFF
- TRBJ2-7 TRBV9 CASSSTSGGSEQYF
- TRBJ1-2 TRBV27 CASSLKQGSYGYTF
- TRBJ2-7 TRBV5-8 CATNGLAGPSYEQYF
- TRBJ1-5 TRBV21-1 CASRGGDQPQHF
- TRBJ2-3 TRBV28 CASSRDSLTDTQYF
- TRBJ1-5 TRBV15 CATSRARGTSNQPQHF
- TRBJ1-1 TRBV28 CASRPSTGRNTEAFF
- TRBJ2-5 TRBV5-6 CASSLTGGETQYF
- TRBJ2-7 TRBV15 CATSRELGRAYEQYF
- TRBJ2-7 TRBV4-1 CASSQVTGTLPYEQYF
- TRBJ2-2 TRBV9 CASSLDRVVNTGELFF
- TRBJ2-3 TRBV10-1 CASSPGLAGTGIGTDTQYF
- TRBJ1-4 TRBV6-5 CASSPRDASEKLFF
- TRBJ1-5 TRBV6-5 CASSPGLISNQPQHF
- TRBJ2-7 TRBV13 CASSSRGGARSYEQYF
- TRBJ1-5 TRBV27 CASSPTPLGQFYSNQPQHF
- TRBJ2-7 TRBV15 CATSSLGVGTVVEQYF
- TRBJ1-5 TRBV7-9 CASSRGDQPQHF
once TRBJ2-7 TRBV29-1 CSAGDSRRGNRYEQYF
- TRBJ2-7 TRBV9 CASSTGTSIVHEQYF
once TRBJ2-1 TRBV5-1 CASREGGKTYNEQFF
- TRBJ2-5 TRBV30 CAWSGVSKQTQYF
- TRBJ2-5 TRBV14 CASSQVGTSGQETQYF
- TRBJ1-2 TRBV7-9 CASSLYRGDYGYTF
- TRBJ1-2 TRBV28 CASSHSHRYTF
- TRBJ1-2 TRBV19 CASSIWALGGSDYGYTF
few TRBJ1-4 TRBV10-3 CAIRPGQGVPNEKLFF
- TRBJ2-5 TRBV5-1 CASSLDSGSPRETQYF
- TRBJ2-2 TRBV29-1 CSVTRGTGELFF
- TRBJ2-1 TRBV6-4 CASSDRPYNEQFF
- TRBJ2-1 TRBV5-4 CASSRLAGGSYNEQFF
- TRBJ2-7 TRBV5-6 CASSQGGQADEQYF
- TRBJ2-7 TRBV4-1 CASSPGLTYEQYF
- TRBJ1-3 TRBV5-6 CASSFQTFSGNTIYF
- TRBJ2-1 TRBV27 CASSLTGNEQFF
- TRBJ1-2 TRBV5-1 CASSLVGFGDGYTF
- TRBJ2-1 TRBV6-5 CASTRGLSSYNEQFF
- TRBJ1-2 TRBV4-1 CASSPDGTYGYTF
- TRBJ2-1 TRBV27 CASSFRGRDEQFF
- TRBJ2-1 TRBV25-1 CASSGRGNYNEQFF
- TRBJ2-5 TRBV5-1 CASSLELAGSKETQYF
- TRBJ1-4 TRBV5-1 CASSFVGENEKLFF
once TRBJ2-1 TRBV9 CASSVGGGGVYTYNEQFF
- TRBJ2-1 TRBV11-2 CASSLGRYNEQFF
- TRBJ2-2 TRBV9 CASSVGVNTGELFF
- TRBJ2-3 TRBV29-1 CSVEGFRETSTDTQYF
once TRBJ2-1 TRBV2 CASRGGLAETPYNEQFF
- TRBJ2-7 TRBV18 CASSPSQGINYEQYF
- TRBJ1-1 TRBV9 CASSVGDMNTEAFF